A single sample is the source of the 19 T cell receptor beta chains below, sequenced in a study of T cells after yellow fever vaccination (dated by TCRdb to the late 2010s). This specimen's treatment or condition label, per the study, means: live attenuated yellow fever vaccine strain. Library construction relied on 5' RACE. Reads for this sample came from an Illumina HiSeq 2500. Through fastp at Q25 and MiXCR, TCRdb rebuilt clones from the public reads, retaining in-frame beta chains. A single entry per CDR3 protein holds the most common genes and DNA from its merged rows. Here the sample has approximately 300,000 distinct CDR3 sequences; around 7.3% occur a single time. Of the sample, roughly 19% is held by the ten largest clones. The sequenced sample was PBMCs, obtained roughly 45 days after the first yellow fever vaccination. The source of these receptors is a man younger than 30 who received the YFV17D yellow fever vaccine.

CDR3 sequence (DNA): TGTGCCAGTAGTATAATGGGACACCACTCTGGGGCCAACGTCCTGACTTTC. It codes for CASSIMGHHSGANVLTF. The chain recombines TRBV19 with TRBJ2-6, with a possible D match to TRBD1 (6 bases). Germline CDR1 LNHDA, CDR2 SQIVND (reference sequence). The CDR3 totals 17 residues. Trimming removed 2 bases at V and 0 bases at J, with 11 bases between.

V gene TRBV10-3 combines with J gene TRBJ2-7; D is tentatively TRBD1 or TRBD2 (6 bases each). CDR3 length equals 14 residues. Germline lookup yields CDR1 ENHRY and CDR2 SYGVKD. Trimming stripped 2 bases from V and 7 bases from J, with 15 bases between. The CDR3 reads CAISEERGLGEQYV. As DNA, the CDR3 is TGTGCCATCAGTGAGGAACGGGGGCTCGGAGAGCAGTACGTC.

There are a few counts of this clonotype. The V and J genes are TRBV6-5 and TRBJ1-2, with D unresolved. The CDR3 spans 15 residues. In germline, CDR1 is MNHEY, CDR2 SVGAGI. V dropped 0 bases and J dropped 4 bases, with 12 bases sitting between them. CDR3 coding DNA: TGTGCCAGCAGTTACTCATGGGTAAAGGGCTATGGCTACACCTTC. Translated: CASSYSWVKGYGYTF.

This clonotype was picked up a small number of times. The chain combines TRBV6-1 with TRBJ2-5; 14 bases align to TRBD2. The CDR3 extends over 18 amino acids. CDR1 and CDR2 (germline): MNHNS, SASEGT. Trimming removed 6 bases from V and 4 bases from J; junction bases left unmatched: 13. CDR3 in DNA: TGTGCCAGCAGCAGGCGGTCCTCCGGGACTAGCGGGGGAGAGACCCAGTACTTC. It encodes CASSRRSSGTSGGETQYF.

The gene calls are TRBV21-1 and TRBJ2-7; TRBD2, as called in the table, went unchecked against the DNA. TRBV21-1 constitutes a pseudogene. There are 12 residues in the CDR3. CDR3 in amino acids: CASSKGGGSEYV. The CDR3 DNA is TGTGCCAGCAGCAAAGGCGGAGGCAGTGAGTACGTC.

This clonotype was seen repeatedly, ten times or more. The chain carries TRBV20-1 and TRBJ2-7, with no clear D. Germline V gene lookup returns CDR1 DFQATT and CDR2 SNEGSKA (reference sequence). The CDR3 length is 12 residues. Trimming cost V 0 bases and J 3 bases, with 6 bases left between them. In DNA form, the CDR3 reads TGCAGTGCTAGAGATTGGAGCTACGAGCAGTACTTC. Translated: CSARDWSYEQYF.

The CDR3 loop is CASKGPGENEQFF. The CDR3 DNA reads as TGTGCCAGCAAGGGCCCCGGGGAAAATGAGCAGTTCTTC. The chain couples TRBV12-3 or TRBV12-4 to TRBJ2-1; possible D gene TRBD2, 5 bases. The length of the CDR3 is 13 residues. The ends were cut back, 7 bases at V and 7 bases at J, with 14 bases in the middle.

This clonotype was seen only a few times. This chain connects TRBV12-3 or TRBV12-4 to TRBJ2-3, with D hard to call. This CDR3 spans 10 amino acids. V gave up 4 bases and J gave up 10 bases, with 6 bases separating them. The CDR3 coding sequence is TGTGCCAGCAGTTATTATGCGCAGTATTTT. It specifies CASSYYAQYF.

This clonotype was recorded at least ten times. The rearrangement uses TRBV5-5 and TRBJ1-5; D gene ambiguous. Looked up from germline, CDR1 is SGHKS and CDR2 is YYEKEE (reference sequence). Trimming stripped 2 bases from V and 3 bases from J, with 6 bases between. CDR3 length equals 13 residues. CDR3 in amino acids: CASSFGHNQPQHF. The DNA of the CDR3 is TGTGCCAGCAGCTTCGGCCACAATCAGCCCCAGCATTTT. The whole variable domain, remainder taken from reference TRBV5-5 and TRBJ1-5, is DAGVTQSPTHLIKTRGQQVTLRCSPISGHKSVSWYQQVLGQGPQFIFQYYEKEERGRGNFPDRFSARQFPNYSSELNVNALLLGDSALYLCASSFGHNQPQHFGDGTRLSIL.

The chain joins TRBV12-3 or TRBV12-4 to TRBJ2-3; 8 nucleotides match TRBD1. The CDR3 runs to 15 residues. V lost 1 base and J lost 3; bases outside the gene matches: 3. The CDR3 DNA reads as TGTGCCAGCAGTTTAGGGACAGGGTTTACAGATACGCAGTATTTT. It yields the protein CASSLGTGFTDTQYF.

This clonotype appeared a few times. The chain has TRBV12-3 or TRBV12-4 and TRBJ2-2, with TRBD2 matching 7 bases. V shed 6 bases, J shed 5 bases, and the junction held 9 bases outside the gene matches. The CDR3 consists of 15 residues. In nucleotides, the CDR3 is TGTGCCAGCAGACAGAGGGGAGGGAAAACCGGGGAGCTGTTTTTT. Translation gives CASRQRGGKTGELFF.

The rearrangement uses TRBV7-3 and TRBJ2-1, with 15 bases identical to TRBD2. The junction had 7 bases not matched to a gene; V was cut back by 1 base and J by 6 bases. This CDR3 region has 18 residues. Germline V gene lookup returns CDR1 SGHTA and CDR2 FQGTGA. In nucleotides, the CDR3 is TGTGCCAGCAGCTTAAACCCGGCGGGACTAGCGGGGGGCAATGAGCAGTTCTTC. It translates to CASSLNPAGLAGGNEQFF.

The CDR3 DNA sequence: TGTGCCACCATGGGGTCTAGCGGGGTTAATGAGCAGTTCTTC. Amino acid sequence: CATMGSSGVNEQFF. The rearrangement links TRBV15 to TRBJ2-1, with 9 bases fitting TRBD2. The CDR3 is 14 amino acids. CDR1 LNHNV and CDR2 YYDKDF come from the germline V gene (reference sequence). V was pared by 7 bases and J by 7 bases, with 8 bases of the junction left unmatched.

This clonotype was counted a few times. The chain has TRBV6-2 or TRBV6-3 and TRBJ1-5; D is uncertain. CDR1 MNHEY and CDR2 SVGEGT come from the germline V gene. V was cut by 5 bases and J by 5 bases, with 16 bases left in between. CDR3 size: 15 residues. The CDR3 bases are TGTGCCAGCAGTGCGATGGCCAGCGCCGATCAGCCCCAGCATTTT. It translates to CASSAMASADQPQHF.

This clonotype has more than one count but fewer than ten. This chain links TRBV7-2 with TRBJ1-2; no clear D. Trimming took off 4 bases at V and 2 bases at J, with 8 bases between the two ends. The CDR3 has 13 amino acids. Germline values: CDR1 SGHTA, CDR2 FQGNSA. Here the CDR3 DNA reads TGTGCCAGCAGCTCGAACAAAAACTATGGCTACACCTTC. Its protein product is CASSSNKNYGYTF.

This clonotype was picked up many times. The V gene is TRBV7-9, the J gene TRBJ2-5, with 8 bases identical to TRBD2. There are 14 residues in the CDR3. J was trimmed by 4 bases and V by 4 bases; bases with no gene match: 5. Germline loops: CDR1 SEHNR, CDR2 FQNEAQ (reference sequence). The DNA of the CDR3 is TGTGCCAGCAGCTCAGGGACTAGTCGAGAGACCCAGTACTTC. It yields the protein CASSSGTSRETQYF.

The J gene is TRBJ2-2, the V gene TRBV29-1; perhaps D is TRBD1 or TRBD2 (5 bases each). CDR1 is SQVTM and CDR2 is ANQGSEA in the germline V gene. V lost 8 bases and J 1 base, leaving 11 bases between the germline ends. The CDR3 runs 13 residues. The chain's CDR3 is CSCSGQNTGELFF. For the CDR3, the DNA is TGCAGCTGTTCGGGGCAGAACACCGGGGAGCTGTTTTTT.

CDR3 DNA: TGTGCCAGCAGCTTAGGAGTGGGGACGCAGCGTCAGGAGCAGTTCTTC. Translated: CASSLGVGTQRQEQFF. The chain is built from TRBV7-2 and TRBJ2-1, with D perhaps TRBD1 or TRBD2 (5 bases each). V lost 1 base and J lost 10, with 20 bases in between. Germline CDR1 and CDR2: SGHTA and FQGNSA. This CDR3 has 16 residues.

This clonotype occurred many times. V and J are TRBV12-3 or TRBV12-4 and TRBJ2-3, with 7 bases fitting TRBD1. J was trimmed by 6 bases and V by 6 bases; bases with no gene match: 24. This CDR3 is built from 19 residues. CDR3: CASSTDRVSQSHDADTQYF. Here the CDR3 DNA reads TGTGCCAGCAGCACTGACAGGGTCTCTCAAAGCCACGATGCCGATACGCAGTATTTT.